Listed below are T cell receptor beta chains from one sample, sequenced in a study of blood T cells in healthy people across ages. In TCRdb, the 5' RACE reads were re-called with MiXCR into one record per CDR3 protein. The table lists roughly 800,000 distinct CDR3 sequences, nearly 60% of them singletons. The sequenced sample consisted of blood. Receptors originate from a man aged 25 to 40 in good health. Each CDR3 is given with its conserved first and last residue. The size entry is marked missing in some rows and otherwise reads once, few, many or a size class.

j_call: NA; clone_size: NA; v_call: TRBV29-1; cdr3_aa: CRVGGTQYF
j_call: TRBJ1-1; clone_size: few; v_call: TRBV4-2; cdr3_aa: CASSPHPTGTGRVRTEAFF
j_call: TRBJ2-4; clone_size: NA; v_call: TRBV7-2; cdr3_aa: CASSLVGGGKNIQYF
j_call: TRBJ2-2; clone_size: NA; v_call: TRBV7-9; cdr3_aa: CASSLDRGLAGELFF
j_call: TRBJ2-1; clone_size: NA; v_call: TRBV27; cdr3_aa: CASSPILGMQGDWGNEQFF
j_call: TRBJ1-2; clone_size: NA; v_call: TRBV5-5; cdr3_aa: CASSHYEGVHYGYTF
j_call: TRBJ2-3; clone_size: NA; v_call: TRBV5-1; cdr3_aa: CASSLIAGHITDTQYF
j_call: TRBJ1-2; clone_size: NA; v_call: TRBV14; cdr3_aa: CASSPVQQGTYGYTF
j_call: TRBJ2-3; clone_size: few; v_call: TRBV6-5; cdr3_aa: CASGAFYTQYF
j_call: TRBJ1-1; clone_size: once; v_call: TRBV6-5; cdr3_aa: CASSRDRVYNTEAFF
j_call: TRBJ1-1; clone_size: NA; v_call: TRBV19; cdr3_aa: CASRDRGLAFF
j_call: TRBJ2-5; clone_size: NA; v_call: TRBV28; cdr3_aa: CASSVPQAPGTQYF
j_call: TRBJ2-1; clone_size: NA; v_call: TRBV11-2; cdr3_aa: CASNPVLPYNEQFF
j_call: TRBJ2-3; clone_size: NA; v_call: TRBV7-2; cdr3_aa: CASSLLAADTQYF
j_call: TRBJ2-7; clone_size: NA; v_call: TRBV4-1; cdr3_aa: CASSPRGGQGLDYEQYF
j_call: TRBJ2-7; clone_size: NA; v_call: TRBV28; cdr3_aa: CASSPGNLEGEQYF
j_call: TRBJ2-7; clone_size: few; v_call: TRBV12-3/TRBV12-4; cdr3_aa: CASSPEGGRSGEQYF
j_call: TRBJ2-1; clone_size: NA; v_call: TRBV9; cdr3_aa: CASSAQMPGGGGAFF
j_call: TRBJ1-2; clone_size: many; v_call: TRBV29-1; cdr3_aa: CSAPSYGYTF
j_call: TRBJ2-1; clone_size: NA; v_call: TRBV29-1; cdr3_aa: CSVEVGQMVGKQFF
j_call: TRBJ2-3; clone_size: NA; v_call: TRBV7-2; cdr3_aa: CASSLGTGGRGDTQYF
j_call: TRBJ2-1; clone_size: NA; v_call: TRBV5-1; cdr3_aa: CASTFLAGVDNEQFF
j_call: TRBJ2-1; clone_size: NA; v_call: TRBV7-2; cdr3_aa: CASSLETYHEQFF
j_call: TRBJ2-5; clone_size: once; v_call: TRBV10-3; cdr3_aa: CAARGTSGEETQYF
j_call: TRBJ2-3; clone_size: NA; v_call: TRBV4-2; cdr3_aa: CASSHYVSDTRYF
j_call: NA; clone_size: NA; v_call: TRBV30; cdr3_aa: CAWSPGRAGARYEQYF
j_call: TRBJ2-5; clone_size: NA; v_call: TRBV20-1; cdr3_aa: CSAIVPGLAGPHTQETQYF
j_call: TRBJ2-1; clone_size: NA; v_call: TRBV2; cdr3_aa: CASSERGGTGGTSQFF
j_call: TRBJ2-6; clone_size: NA; v_call: TRBV20-1; cdr3_aa: CSASRPGGANVLTF
j_call: TRBJ1-2; clone_size: once; v_call: TRBV10-3; cdr3_aa: CAISGLSGDYGYTF
j_call: TRBJ2-5; clone_size: NA; v_call: TRBV20-1; cdr3_aa: CSARGLDRGRETQYF
j_call: TRBJ2-7; clone_size: NA; v_call: TRBV10-3; cdr3_aa: CATSGGGPSYEQYF
j_call: TRBJ2-7; clone_size: NA; v_call: TRBV10-3; cdr3_aa: CAVGGYEQYF
j_call: TRBJ2-5; clone_size: NA; v_call: TRBV20-1; cdr3_aa: CSSLKETGVWVKTQYF
j_call: TRBJ2-1; clone_size: NA; v_call: TRBV20-1; cdr3_aa: CSARATGTSGNFEQFF
j_call: TRBJ2-3; clone_size: NA; v_call: TRBV10-3; cdr3_aa: CAISGGLAGGQSTDTQYF
j_call: TRBJ2-7; clone_size: once; v_call: TRBV20-1; cdr3_aa: CSASPAREEWWRLYEQYF
j_call: TRBJ1-2; clone_size: NA; v_call: TRBV7-2; cdr3_aa: CASSLVGTEGGYTF
j_call: TRBJ2-5; clone_size: few; v_call: TRBV7-9; cdr3_aa: CASSLSQGAGEQYF
j_call: TRBJ2-7; clone_size: NA; v_call: TRBV2; cdr3_aa: CASLSGGPSRIQYF
j_call: TRBJ2-5; clone_size: NA; v_call: TRBV7-2; cdr3_aa: CASSWTSSGGVFGTQYF
j_call: TRBJ1-2; clone_size: NA; v_call: TRBV12-3/TRBV12-4; cdr3_aa: CASSNRLNSRRYGYTF
j_call: TRBJ2-1; clone_size: NA; v_call: TRBV20-1; cdr3_aa: CSASPRAGFDSEQFF
j_call: TRBJ1-4; clone_size: NA; v_call: TRBV5-1; cdr3_aa: CASSITPATNEKLFF
j_call: TRBJ2-1; clone_size: NA; v_call: TRBV7-2; cdr3_aa: CASSAGTGYNEQFF
j_call: TRBJ2-5; clone_size: many; v_call: TRBV2; cdr3_aa: CASSERETQYF
j_call: TRBJ2-7; clone_size: NA; v_call: TRBV9; cdr3_aa: CASSSTDRDKTQYF
j_call: TRBJ2-5; clone_size: NA; v_call: TRBV10-2; cdr3_aa: CASYGRAQETQYF
j_call: TRBJ2-7; clone_size: many; v_call: TRBV5-1; cdr3_aa: CASSLRSDNEQYF
j_call: TRBJ2-7; clone_size: NA; v_call: TRBV5-1; cdr3_aa: CASSYGLDPNYEQYF
j_call: TRBJ2-7; clone_size: NA; v_call: TRBV7-2; cdr3_aa: CASRDRTGVSHEQYF